This T cell receptor beta chain came from a study of cytomegalovirus exposure and HLA in healthy donors. Regarding the study as a whole: Usually a TCR sequence was rare, but some public TCRs were found in many donors.

This CDR3 region has 13 residues. The V gene lost 5 bases and the J gene lost 4 bases, with 10 bases spanning the gap. CDR1 SGHVS and CDR2 FNYEAQ come from the germline V gene. Clones were sequenced by immunoSEQ multiplex PCR, and TCRdb holds only the in-frame ones, with some missing. The sample comprises fewer than 200,000 clones, just under 90% of which are singletons, and about 9.4% rests with the top ten. A word on this clone: Its antigen remains unknown.

Sequencing used PBMCs. The TCR was taken from a woman aged 18-29 years in good health and CMV-seropositive. This chain joins TRBV7-6 and TRBJ2-3; D is unresolved. The DNA of the CDR3 is TGTGCCAGCAGCACCCAAGCCCCAGATACGCAGTATTTT. It yields the protein CASSTQAPDTQYF.